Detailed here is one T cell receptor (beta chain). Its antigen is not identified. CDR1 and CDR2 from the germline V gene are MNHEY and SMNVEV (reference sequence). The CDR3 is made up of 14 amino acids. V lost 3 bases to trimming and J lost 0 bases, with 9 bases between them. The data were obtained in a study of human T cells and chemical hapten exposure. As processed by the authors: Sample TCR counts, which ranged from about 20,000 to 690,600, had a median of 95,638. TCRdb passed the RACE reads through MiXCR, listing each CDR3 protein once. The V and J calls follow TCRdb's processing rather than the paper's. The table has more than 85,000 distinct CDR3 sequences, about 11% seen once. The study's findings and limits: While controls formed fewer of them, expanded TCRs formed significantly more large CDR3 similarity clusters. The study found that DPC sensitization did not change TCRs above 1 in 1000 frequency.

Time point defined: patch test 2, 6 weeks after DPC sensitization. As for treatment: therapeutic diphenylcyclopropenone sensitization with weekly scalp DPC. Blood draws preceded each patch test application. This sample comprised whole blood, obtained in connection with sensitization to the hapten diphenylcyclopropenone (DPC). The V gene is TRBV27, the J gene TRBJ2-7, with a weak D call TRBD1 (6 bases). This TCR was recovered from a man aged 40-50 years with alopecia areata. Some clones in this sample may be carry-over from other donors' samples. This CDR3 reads CASSFQGPSYEQYF. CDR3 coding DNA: TGTGCCAGCAGTTTCCAGGGGCCCTCCTACGAGCAGTACTTC.